Listed here are 13 T cell receptor beta chains from one sample, sequenced in a study of shared clonotypes between healthy human individuals. Some clones are missing from TCRdb's copy, which holds only in-frame ones; the method was immunoSEQ multiplex PCR. The table shows 2,500,000 or so clones, with 85% to 95% occurring only once. The sample taken for sequencing was naive CD4+ T cells from PBMCs. The subset here: CD45RA+ positively selected. These receptors came from a man in his late teens or twenties in good health. Some clones in this sample may be carry-over from other donors' samples.

A note on this clone: Just one base apart from a much larger clone, this may be a read error. The chain is built from TRBV13 and TRBJ2-5; D gene uncertain. Germline V lookup: CDR1 PRHDT, CDR2 FYEKMQ (reference sequence). V gave up 2 bases and J gave up 5 bases, with 3 bases separating them. This CDR3 spans 11 amino acids. CDR3 protein: CASSLWETQYF. The CDR3 DNA is TGTGCCAGCAGCTTATGGGAGACCCAGTACTTC.

The chain employs TRBV2 and TRBJ2-5; D is tentatively TRBD1 or TRBD2 (5 bases each). Trimming took 4 bases from V and 5 from J, leaving 14 bases between them. Germline V gene sequence: CDR1 SNHLY, CDR2 FYNNEI. The CDR3 length is 14 residues. The CDR3 coding sequence is TGTGCCAGCAGTGGGGGGAGTGGTGGGGAGACCCAGTACTTC. Its translation is CASSGGSGGETQYF.

The rearrangement links TRBV7-9 to TRBJ2-7; D remains unclear. CDR3 length: 15 amino acids. Trimming took off 1 base at V and 0 bases at J, with 10 bases between the two ends. Per the germline V gene, CDR1 is SEHNR and CDR2 is FQNEAQ (reference sequence). The CDR3 region has the DNA TGTGCCAGCAGCTTAGTAACCGGGTCCTCCTACGAGCAGTACTTC. Translated: CASSLVTGSSYEQYF.

V is TRBV5-6 and J is TRBJ2-1; D tentatively fits TRBD1 or TRBD2 (5 bases each). Germline V CDR1 and CDR2: SGHDT, YYEEEE. This CDR3 region has 13 residues. V was cut by 0 bases and J by 6 bases, with 7 bases left in between. The CDR3 bases are TGTGCCAGCAGCTTGGCGGGGCTCAATGAGCAGTTCTTC. Translating gives CASSLAGLNEQFF.

The V gene is TRBV5-1, the J gene TRBJ1-2, with D possibly TRBD1 on 6 matching bases. This CDR3 has 15 residues. Germline CDR1 is SGHRS and CDR2 is YFSETQ. V was clipped by 2 bases and J by 4 bases, with 15 bases between them. The CDR3 is CASSLGFGGAYGYTF. For the CDR3, the DNA is TGCGCCAGCAGCTTAGGGTTCGGGGGGGCCTATGGCTACACCTTC. The complete variable domain, with remaining parts taken from reference TRBV5-1 and TRBJ1-2, reads KAGVTQTPRYLIKTRGQQVTLSCSPISGHRSVSWYQQTPGQGLQFLFEYFSETQRNKGNFPGRFSGRQFSNSRSEMNVSTLELGDSALYLCASSLGFGGAYGYTFGSGTRLTVV.

This chain links TRBV4-3 with TRBJ2-3; D is undetermined. Trimming removed 0 bases at V and 4 bases at J, with 17 bases between. The germline CDR1 and CDR2 sequences are LGHNA and YSLEER. This CDR3 is 17 amino acids long. The CDR3 here is CASSQDPPPGGADTQYF. In DNA, the CDR3 is TGCGCCAGCAGCCAAGATCCGCCTCCCGGTGGGGCAGATACGCAGTATTTT.

V usage is TRBV10-3 and J usage is TRBJ1-4; D is uncertain. The germline V and J ends were trimmed by 8 bases and 8 bases, with 12 bases remaining between them. Per germline, CDR1 ENHRY and CDR2 SYGVKD. The CDR3 spans 12 residues. The DNA of the CDR3 is TGTGCCATCTCGCGGACCGGGGAAAAACTGTTTTTT. Residues: CAISRTGEKLFF.

The J gene is TRBJ2-1, the V gene TRBV4-3; a weak D match, TRBD2 (5 bases). V was clipped by 0 bases and J by 0 bases, with 12 bases between them. Germline V gene lookup returns CDR1 LGHNA and CDR2 YSLEER. This CDR3 contains 17 residues. CDR3 nucleotide sequence: TGCGCCAGCAGCCAAGATAGGGAGTTAAGCTCCTACAATGAGCAGTTCTTC. The encoded protein is CASSQDRELSSYNEQFF.

V gene TRBV27 combines with J gene TRBJ1-1, with 9 bases matching TRBD1. The CDR3 runs 17 residues. Germline assignment: CDR1 MNHEY and CDR2 SMNVEV (reference sequence). The junction had 11 bases not matched to a gene; V was cut back by 3 bases and J by 3 bases. As DNA, the CDR3 is TGTGCCAGCAGTTTCGGGACAGGGATGGACTGGGACACTGAAGCTTTCTTT. Encoded protein: CASSFGTGMDWDTEAFF.

The V gene is TRBV7-9, the J gene TRBJ1-2; weak D call: TRBD1 (5 bases). Looked up from germline, CDR1 is SEHNR and CDR2 is FQNEAQ (reference sequence). The CDR3 consists of 15 residues. The V end was cut by 5 bases, the J end by 1 base, with 14 bases between. The CDR3 is CASSPRGLSNYGYTF. The DNA for the CDR3 is TGTGCCAGCAGCCCACGGGGGTTGAGTAACTATGGCTACACCTTC.

The chain uses TRBV28 and TRBJ1-2; TRBD1 aligns across 7 bases. This CDR3 spans 12 amino acids. J was trimmed by 8 bases and V by 4 bases; bases with no gene match: 4. Germline lookup yields CDR1 MDHEN and CDR2 SYDVKM. CDR3 in amino acids: CASSSGGWGYTF. In DNA, the CDR3 is TGTGCCAGCAGTTCAGGGGGGTGGGGCTACACCTTC.

The chain recombines TRBV18 with TRBJ2-1; D possibly corresponds to TRBD1 (6 bases). Germline V CDR1 and CDR2: KGHSH, LQKENI. This CDR3 comprises 17 residues. V lost 6 bases, J lost 2 bases, and 20 bases lay in between. Written as DNA, the CDR3 is TGTGCCAGCTCGGAAAGGGACACCCGGGTGGCCTACAATGAGCAGTTCTTC. Its protein product is CASSERDTRVAYNEQFF. The whole variable domain, filled in from reference TRBV18 and TRBJ2-1, reads NAGVMQNPRHLVRRRGQEARLRCSPMKGHSHVYWYRQLPEEGLKFMVYLQKENIIDESGMPKERFSAEFPKEGPSILRIQQVVRGDSAAYFCASSERDTRVAYNEQFFGPGTRLTVL.

This clone was seen more than once but under ten times. The chain uses TRBV30 and TRBJ2-2; maybe TRBD2 (6 bases). Trimming pared 0 bases from V and 7 bases from J, leaving 9 bases between. CDR3 size: 13 residues. Germline CDR1 reads GTSNPN; CDR2 reads SVGIG (reference sequence). CDR3 sequence reads: CAWSVAGNGELFF. CDR3 nucleotide sequence: TGTGCCTGGAGTGTGGCGGGGAACGGGGAGCTGTTTTTT.